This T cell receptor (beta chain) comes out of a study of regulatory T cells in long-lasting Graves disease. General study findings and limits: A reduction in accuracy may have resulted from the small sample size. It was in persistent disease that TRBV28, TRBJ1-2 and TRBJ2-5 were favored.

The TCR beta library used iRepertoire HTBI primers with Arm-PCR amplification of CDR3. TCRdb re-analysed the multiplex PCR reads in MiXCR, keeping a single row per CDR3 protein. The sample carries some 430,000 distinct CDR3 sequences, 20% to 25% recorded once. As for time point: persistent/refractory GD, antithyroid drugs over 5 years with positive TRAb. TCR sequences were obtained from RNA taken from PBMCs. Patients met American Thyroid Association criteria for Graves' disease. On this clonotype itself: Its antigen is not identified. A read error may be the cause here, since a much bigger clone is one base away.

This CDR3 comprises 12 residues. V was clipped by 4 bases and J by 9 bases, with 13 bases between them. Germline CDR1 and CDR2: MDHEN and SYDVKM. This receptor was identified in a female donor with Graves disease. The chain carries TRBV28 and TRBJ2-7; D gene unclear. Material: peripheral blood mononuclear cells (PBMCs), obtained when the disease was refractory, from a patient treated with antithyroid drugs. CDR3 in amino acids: CASSSITMVQYF. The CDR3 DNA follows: TGTGCCAGCAGTTCGATCACCATGGTGCAGTACTTC.